This TCR beta chain was identified during a study of molecular identifiers for immune sequencing clone quantification. Points from the study as a whole: For highly expanded clones, sizes could be underestimated when identical TCR molecules share a barcode. Over 97% of effector molecules, yet under 1% of naive-cell molecules, were held by clones above 20 RNA copies.

CDR1 is MNHEY and CDR2 is SVGEGT in the germline V gene. Trimming cost V 6 bases and J 2 bases; bases outside gene matches: 5. The CDR3 sequence is 15 residues long. TCRdb passed the PCR reads through MiXCR, listing each CDR3 protein once. The sample yields just under 650,000 distinct CDR3 sequences, nearly 20% seen once. There are many counts of this clonotype. What it binds is not known. The rearrangement joins TRBV6-2 or TRBV6-3 to TRBJ2-7, with TRBD2 identical over 12 bases. This receptor was identified in a human donor in good health. Some libraries in this study had Jurkat cell RNA spiked in. The sample comprised naive CD8+ T cells from blood, with Jurkat cell RNA spiked in. Specified subset: FACS-sorted CD8+CD4-CCR7+CD45RA+ naive T cells. The CDR3 is CASSSTSGRTYEQYF. CDR3 coding DNA: TGTGCCAGCAGCTCCACTAGCGGGAGGACCTACGAGCAGTACTTC.